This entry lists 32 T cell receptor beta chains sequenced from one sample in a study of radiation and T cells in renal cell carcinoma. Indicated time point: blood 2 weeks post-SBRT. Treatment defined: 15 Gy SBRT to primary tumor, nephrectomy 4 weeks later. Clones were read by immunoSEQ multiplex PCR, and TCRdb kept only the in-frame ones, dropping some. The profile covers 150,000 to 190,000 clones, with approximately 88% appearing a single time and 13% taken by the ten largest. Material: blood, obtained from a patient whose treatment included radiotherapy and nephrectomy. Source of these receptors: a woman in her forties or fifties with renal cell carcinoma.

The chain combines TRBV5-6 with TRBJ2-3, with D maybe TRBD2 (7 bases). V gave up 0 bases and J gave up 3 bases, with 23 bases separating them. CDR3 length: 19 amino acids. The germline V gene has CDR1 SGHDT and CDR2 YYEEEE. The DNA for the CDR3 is TGTGCCAGCAGCTTGGCTAAGGGAGGGGGGCCATCGTCAACAGATACGCAGTATTTT. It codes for CASSLAKGGGPSSTDTQYF.

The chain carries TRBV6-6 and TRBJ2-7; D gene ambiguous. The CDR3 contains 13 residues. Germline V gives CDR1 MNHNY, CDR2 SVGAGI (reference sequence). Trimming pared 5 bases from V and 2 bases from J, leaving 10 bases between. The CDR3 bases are TGTGCCAGCAGTCGGACGGATACCTACGAGCAGTACTTC. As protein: CASSRTDTYEQYF.

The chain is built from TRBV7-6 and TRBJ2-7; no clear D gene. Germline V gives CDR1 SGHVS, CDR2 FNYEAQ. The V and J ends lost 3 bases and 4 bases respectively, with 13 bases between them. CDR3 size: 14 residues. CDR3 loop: CASSFGTNSYEQYF. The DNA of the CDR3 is TGTGCCAGCAGCTTCGGAACGAACTCGTACGAGCAGTACTTC.

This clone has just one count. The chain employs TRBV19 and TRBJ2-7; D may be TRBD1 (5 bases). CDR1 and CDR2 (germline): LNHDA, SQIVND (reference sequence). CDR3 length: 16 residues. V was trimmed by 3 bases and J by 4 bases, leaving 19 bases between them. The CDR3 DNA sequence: TGTGCCAGTAGTATGGTCTGGGGCGCATTAGGTTACGAGCAGTACTTC. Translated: CASSMVWGALGYEQYF.

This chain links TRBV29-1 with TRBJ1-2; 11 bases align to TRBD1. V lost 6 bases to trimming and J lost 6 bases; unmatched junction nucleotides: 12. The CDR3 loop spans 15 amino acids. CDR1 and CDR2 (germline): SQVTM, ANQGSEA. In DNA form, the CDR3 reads TGCAGCGTGGCGACCGGGACAGGGGGAAGAAATGGCTACACCTTC. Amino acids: CSVATGTGGRNGYTF.

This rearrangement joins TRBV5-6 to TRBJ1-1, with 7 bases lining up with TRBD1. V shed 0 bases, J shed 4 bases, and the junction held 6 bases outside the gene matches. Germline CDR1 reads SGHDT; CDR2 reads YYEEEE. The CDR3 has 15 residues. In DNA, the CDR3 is TGTGCCAGCAGCTTGGCCGACAGGGAGGGCACTGAAGCTTTCTTT. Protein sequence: CASSLADREGTEAFF.

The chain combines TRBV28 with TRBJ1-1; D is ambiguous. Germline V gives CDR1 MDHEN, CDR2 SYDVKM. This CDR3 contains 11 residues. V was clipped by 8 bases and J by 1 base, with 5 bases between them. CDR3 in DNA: TGTGCCAGCCTCGGGAACACTGAAGCTTTCTTT. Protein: CASLGNTEAFF.

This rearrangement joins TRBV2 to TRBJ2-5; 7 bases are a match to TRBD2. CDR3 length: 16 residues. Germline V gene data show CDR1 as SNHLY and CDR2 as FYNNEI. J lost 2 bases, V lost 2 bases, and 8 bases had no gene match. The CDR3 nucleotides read TGTGCCAGCAGTGAACAAGCGGGGCCGCGACAAGAGACCCAGTACTTC. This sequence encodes CASSEQAGPRQETQYF.

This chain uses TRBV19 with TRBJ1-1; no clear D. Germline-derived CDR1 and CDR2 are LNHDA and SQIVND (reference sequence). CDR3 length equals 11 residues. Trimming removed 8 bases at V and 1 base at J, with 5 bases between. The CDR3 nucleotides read TGTGCCAGTCAGCAGAACACTGAAGCTTTCTTT. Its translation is CASQQNTEAFF.

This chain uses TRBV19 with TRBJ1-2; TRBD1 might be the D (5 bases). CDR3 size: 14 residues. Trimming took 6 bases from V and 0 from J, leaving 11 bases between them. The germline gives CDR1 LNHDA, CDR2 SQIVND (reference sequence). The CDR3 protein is CASRLDSSNYGYTF. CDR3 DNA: TGTGCCAGTAGACTCGACAGCTCTAACTATGGCTACACCTTC.

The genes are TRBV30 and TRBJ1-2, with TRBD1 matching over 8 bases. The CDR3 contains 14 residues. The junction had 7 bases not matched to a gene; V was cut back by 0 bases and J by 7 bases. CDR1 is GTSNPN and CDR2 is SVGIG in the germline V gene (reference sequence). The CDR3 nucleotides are TGTGCCTGGAGTGTAAATCCAGGGGGCTTTGGCTACACCTTC. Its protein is CAWSVNPGGFGYTF.

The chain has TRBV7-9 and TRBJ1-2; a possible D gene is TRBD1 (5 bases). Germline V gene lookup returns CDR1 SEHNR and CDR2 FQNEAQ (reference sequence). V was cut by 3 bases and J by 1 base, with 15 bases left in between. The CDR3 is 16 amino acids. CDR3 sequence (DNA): TGTGCCAGCAGCTTGGCCAAGACAGATCATAACTATGGCTACACCTTC. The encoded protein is CASSLAKTDHNYGYTF.

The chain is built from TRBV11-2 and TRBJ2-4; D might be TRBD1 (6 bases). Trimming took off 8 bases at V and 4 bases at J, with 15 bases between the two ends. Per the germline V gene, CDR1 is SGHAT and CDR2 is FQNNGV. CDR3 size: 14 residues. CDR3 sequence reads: CASGLQGMKNIQYF. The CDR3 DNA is TGTGCCAGCGGGCTACAGGGTATGAAAAACATTCAGTACTTC.

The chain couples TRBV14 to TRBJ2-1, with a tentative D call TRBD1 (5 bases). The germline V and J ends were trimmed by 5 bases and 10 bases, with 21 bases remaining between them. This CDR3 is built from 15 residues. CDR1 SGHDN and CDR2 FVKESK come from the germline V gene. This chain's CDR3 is CASSFERQRNREQFF. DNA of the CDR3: TGTGCCAGCAGCTTTGAGAGACAGCGAAACAGGGAGCAGTTCTTC.

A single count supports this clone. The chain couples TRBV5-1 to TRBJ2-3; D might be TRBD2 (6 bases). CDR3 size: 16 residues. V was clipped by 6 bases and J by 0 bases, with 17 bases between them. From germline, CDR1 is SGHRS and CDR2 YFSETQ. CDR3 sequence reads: CASNAGAGRSTDTQYF. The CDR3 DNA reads TGCGCCAGCAACGCCGGTGCGGGACGAAGCACAGATACGCAGTATTTT.

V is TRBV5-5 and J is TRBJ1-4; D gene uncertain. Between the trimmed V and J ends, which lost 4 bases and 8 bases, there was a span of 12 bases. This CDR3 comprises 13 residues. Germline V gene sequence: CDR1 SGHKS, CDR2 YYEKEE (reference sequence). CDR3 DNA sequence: TGTGCCAGCAGCCGGGCCGGCAGGGAAAAACTGTTTTTT. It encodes CASSRAGREKLFF.

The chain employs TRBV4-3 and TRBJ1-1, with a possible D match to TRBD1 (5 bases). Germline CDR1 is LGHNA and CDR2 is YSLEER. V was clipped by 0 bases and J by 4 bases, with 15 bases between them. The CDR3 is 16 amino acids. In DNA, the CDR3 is TGCGCCAGCAGCCAAGATATGAGGAGCGGGGGCACTGAAGCTTTCTTT. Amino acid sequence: CASSQDMRSGGTEAFF.

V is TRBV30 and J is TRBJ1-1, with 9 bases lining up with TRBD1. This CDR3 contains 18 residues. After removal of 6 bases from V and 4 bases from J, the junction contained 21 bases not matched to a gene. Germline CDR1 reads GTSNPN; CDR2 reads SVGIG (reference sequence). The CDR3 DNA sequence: TGTGCCTGCAAAGCAACTCAGCCGGGACAGGGAGTGATCACTGAAGCTTTCTTT. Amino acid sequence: CACKATQPGQGVITEAFF.

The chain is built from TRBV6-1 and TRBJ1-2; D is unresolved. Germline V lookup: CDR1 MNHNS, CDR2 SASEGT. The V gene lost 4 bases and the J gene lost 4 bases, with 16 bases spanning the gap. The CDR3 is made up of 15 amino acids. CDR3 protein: CASSGTGPTAYGYTF. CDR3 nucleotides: TGTGCCAGCAGTGGAACCGGGCCTACAGCCTATGGCTACACCTTC.

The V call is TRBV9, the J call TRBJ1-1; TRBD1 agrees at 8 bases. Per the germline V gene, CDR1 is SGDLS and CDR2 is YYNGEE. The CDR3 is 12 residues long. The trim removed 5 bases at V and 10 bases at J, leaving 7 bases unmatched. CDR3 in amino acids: CASSGQGAVAFF. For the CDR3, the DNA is TGTGCCAGCAGTGGACAGGGAGCTGTAGCTTTCTTT.

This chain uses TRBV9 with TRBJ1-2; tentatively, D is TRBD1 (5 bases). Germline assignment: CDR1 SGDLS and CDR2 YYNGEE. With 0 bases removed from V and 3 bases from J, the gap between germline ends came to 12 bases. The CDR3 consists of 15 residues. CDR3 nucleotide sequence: TGTGCCAGCAGCGTAGCGCAGGGAAGGGACTATGGCTACACCTTC. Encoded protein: CASSVAQGRDYGYTF.

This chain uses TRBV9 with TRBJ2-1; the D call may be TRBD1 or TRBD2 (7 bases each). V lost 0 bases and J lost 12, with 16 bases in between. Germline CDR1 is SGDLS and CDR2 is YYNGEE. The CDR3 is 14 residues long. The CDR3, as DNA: TGTGCCAGCAGCGTAGAGGGAGGGGGCCGATCGCAGTTCTTC. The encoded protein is CASSVEGGGRSQFF.

The CDR3 loop is CASSWTENTEAFF. DNA of the CDR3: TGTGCCAGCAGCTGGACTGAGAACACTGAAGCTTTCTTT. This rearrangement joins TRBV6-5 to TRBJ1-1; D uncertain. The germline gives CDR1 MNHEY, CDR2 SVGAGI. Trimming took off 6 bases at V and 1 base at J, with 9 bases between the two ends. The CDR3 is 13 amino acids.

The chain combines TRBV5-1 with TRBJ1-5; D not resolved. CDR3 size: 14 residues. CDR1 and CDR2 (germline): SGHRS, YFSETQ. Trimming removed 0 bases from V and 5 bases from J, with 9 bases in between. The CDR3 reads CASSLDGRYQPQHF. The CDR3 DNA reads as TGCGCCAGCAGCTTGGATGGACGCTATCAGCCCCAGCATTTT.

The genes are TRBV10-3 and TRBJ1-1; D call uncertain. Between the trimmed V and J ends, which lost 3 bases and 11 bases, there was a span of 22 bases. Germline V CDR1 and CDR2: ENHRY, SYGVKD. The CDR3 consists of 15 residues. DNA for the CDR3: TGTGCCATCAGTGACCCCGGAGGGCGGGATATAGGGGCTTTCTTT. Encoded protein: CAISDPGGRDIGAFF.

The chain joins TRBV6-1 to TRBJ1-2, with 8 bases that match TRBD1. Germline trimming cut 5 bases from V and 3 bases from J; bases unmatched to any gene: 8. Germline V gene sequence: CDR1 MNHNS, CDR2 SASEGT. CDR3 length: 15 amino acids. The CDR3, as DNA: TGTGCCAGCAGTCGACCGGGACAGGTCGACTATGGCTACACCTTC. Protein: CASSRPGQVDYGYTF.

CDR3 DNA sequence: TGTGCCAGCAGCGTAGTGGGGGGCGAGAACACTGAAGCTTTCTTT. It encodes CASSVVGGENTEAFF. The chain uses TRBV9 and TRBJ1-1; TRBD1 is a possible D gene (6 bases). The CDR3 is 15 residues long. The germline V and J ends were trimmed by 0 bases and 1 base, with 10 bases remaining between them. Germline V gives CDR1 SGDLS, CDR2 YYNGEE.

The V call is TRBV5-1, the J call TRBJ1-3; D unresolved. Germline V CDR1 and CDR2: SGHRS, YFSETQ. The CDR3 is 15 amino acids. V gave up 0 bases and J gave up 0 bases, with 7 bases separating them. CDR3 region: CASSLDPGSGNTIYF. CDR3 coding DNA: TGCGCCAGCAGCTTGGATCCGGGCTCTGGAAACACCATATATTTT. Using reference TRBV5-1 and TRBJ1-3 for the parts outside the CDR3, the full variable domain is KAGVTQTPRYLIKTRGQQVTLSCSPISGHRSVSWYQQTPGQGLQFLFEYFSETQRNKGNFPGRFSGRQFSNSRSEMNVSTLELGDSALYLCASSLDPGSGNTIYFGEGSWLTVV.

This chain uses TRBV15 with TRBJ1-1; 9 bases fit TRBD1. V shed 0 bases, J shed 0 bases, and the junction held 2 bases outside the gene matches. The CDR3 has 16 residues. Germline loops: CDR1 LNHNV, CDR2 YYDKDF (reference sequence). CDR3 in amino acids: CATSREDRGLNTEAFF. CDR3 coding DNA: TGTGCCACCAGCAGAGAGGACAGGGGACTGAACACTGAAGCTTTCTTT.

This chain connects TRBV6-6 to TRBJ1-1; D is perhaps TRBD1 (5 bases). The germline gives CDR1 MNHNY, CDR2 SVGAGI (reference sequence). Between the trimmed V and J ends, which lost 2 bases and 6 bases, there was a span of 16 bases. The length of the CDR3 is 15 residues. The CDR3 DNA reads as TGTGCCAGCAGTTACGGCGGGACCCGGGAGGCTGAAGCTTTCTTT. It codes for CASSYGGTREAEAFF.

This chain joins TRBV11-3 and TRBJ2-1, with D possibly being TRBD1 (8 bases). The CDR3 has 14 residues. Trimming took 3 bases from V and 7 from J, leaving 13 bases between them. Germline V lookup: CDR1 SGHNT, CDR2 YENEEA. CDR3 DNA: TGTGCCAGCAGCTTGAACAGGGGGGGAAATGAGCAGTTCTTC. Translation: CASSLNRGGNEQFF.

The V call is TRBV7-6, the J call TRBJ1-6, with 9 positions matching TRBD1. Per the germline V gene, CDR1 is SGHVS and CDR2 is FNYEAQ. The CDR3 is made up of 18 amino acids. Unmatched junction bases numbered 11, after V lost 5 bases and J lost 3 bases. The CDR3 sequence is CASSAHLTGGLYNSPLHF. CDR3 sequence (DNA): TGTGCCAGCAGCGCTCACCTTACAGGGGGCCTCTATAATTCACCCCTCCACTTT.